Each of the 4 T cell receptor beta chains below was sequenced from the same sample in a study of blood T cell repertoires in COVID-19. Libraries were prepared by immunoSEQ multiplex PCR; TCRdb keeps only in-frame clonotypes and omits some of them. The sample yields tens of thousands of clones, 90% seen once. The sequenced sample was peripheral blood. The receptor set was obtained from a man aged 35-49 years with acute or convalescent COVID-19.

The rearrangement links TRBV30 to TRBJ1-1; TRBD1 matches 8 bases. The germline CDR1 and CDR2 sequences are GTSNPN and SVGIG (reference sequence). The CDR3 loop spans 17 amino acids. V trimming: 5 bases; J trimming: 0 bases; junction bases outside the gene matches: 14. For the CDR3, the DNA is TGTGCCTGGGGACGACCCTTCAGGGGGCGGATGAACACTGAAGCTTTCTTT. Translation: CAWGRPFRGRMNTEAFF. Combining the CDR3 with reference TRBV30 and TRBJ1-1 gives the whole variable domain SQTIHQWPATLVQPVGSPLSLECTVEGTSNPNLYWYRQAAGRGLQLLFYSVGIGQISSEVPQNLSASRPQDRQFILSSKKLLLSDSGFYLCAWGRPFRGRMNTEAFFGQGTRLTVV.

The rearrangement uses TRBV9 and TRBJ1-5, with D possibly matching TRBD1 (6 bases). Deletions cut 4 bases from V and 0 bases from J, with 14 bases between. This CDR3 is 16 amino acids long. Germline CDR1 is SGDLS and CDR2 is YYNGEE. The CDR3 spells CASSILQGYSNQPQHF. The CDR3 DNA is TGTGCCAGCAGCATCCTACAGGGCTATAGCAATCAGCCCCAGCATTTT.

The chain couples TRBV6-1 to TRBJ2-5, with D possibly matching TRBD2 (7 bases). The germline CDR1 and CDR2 sequences are MNHNS and SASEGT. V gave up 4 bases and J gave up 5 bases, with 20 bases separating them. The CDR3 runs to 16 residues. The CDR3 region has the DNA TGTGCCAGCAGTGCCACCAGGGGAGGGCACGGGGAGACCCAGTACTTC. Protein product: CASSATRGGHGETQYF.

The chain couples TRBV27 to TRBJ2-7; 16 bases map to TRBD2. The length of the CDR3 is 18 residues. V trimming: 5 bases; J trimming: 3 bases; junction bases outside the gene matches: 10. CDR1 and CDR2 (germline): MNHEY, SMNVEV (reference sequence). The CDR3 region has the DNA TGTGCCAGCAGTCCGTACGGGACTAGCGGGAGGGCCGGCTACGAGCAGTACTTC. It translates to CASSPYGTSGRAGYEQYF.